Sequencing of this TCR beta chain was carried out in a study of T-cell reconstitution after alpha-beta-depleted transplantation in children. Notes on the study in general: Reported findings indicate that, about two months after transplant, alpha-beta T cells came from several hundred expanded clones, which were derived from non-depleted graft cells. Recipient T cells and thymic progenitors that survived gave rise to the high TCRbeta diversity observed at day 60 in some patients. T-cell counts and diversity were attributed mostly to newly produced T cells one year after transplant.

The CDR3 runs to 11 residues. Trimming left V 1 base short and J 8 bases short, with 3 bases between. Germline V gene data show CDR1 as SGHAT and CDR2 as FQNNGV. This clonotype was recorded many times. Its antigen is still unknown. Unique molecular identifiers were incorporated during preparation of the TCRbeta library. MiXCR, run by TCRdb on the PCR reads, gives a single entry per CDR3 protein. The sample includes 400,000 to 550,000 distinct CDR3 sequences, roughly a tenth of them seen just once. The TCR originated in a child between 2 and 9 years old with inherited bone marrow failure, due to receive a stem cell transplant. V is TRBV11-2 and J is TRBJ2-1; unclear D gene. The starting material was PBMCs, obtained before TCRalphabeta/CD19-depleted stem cell transplant. The CDR3 region has the DNA TGTGCCAGCAGCTTAGTAGATGAGCAGTTCTTC. Its protein product is CASSLVDEQFF.